This T cell receptor beta chain was identified in a study of CD8+ T cells in alopecia areata. Notes on the study in general: Persistence during tofacitinib was seen for many expanded lesional clones in scalp and blood.

Reverse transcribed after extraction, RNA yielded cDNA as the sequencing template. The assay was immunoSEQ multiplex PCR, and TCRdb's table has in-frame clones only and misses some. This sample has 160,000 or so clones, with around 71% found just once. Regarding treatment: oral pan-JAK inhibitor, 5-10 mg twice daily. CDR3 length equals 16 residues. CDR1 SGHTA and CDR2 FQGNSA come from the germline V gene. The germline V and J ends were trimmed by 1 base and 5 bases, with 18 bases remaining between them. This clone has only a few counts. Antigen specificity is unknown. This chain links TRBV7-2 with TRBJ2-7; D possibly corresponds to TRBD2 (5 bases). The starting material was CD4+ T cells sorted from blood, obtained at week 4, from a patient treated with tofacitinib. The sequence derives from a human donor with alopecia areata. The CDR3 nucleotides read TGTGCCAGCAGCTTAGTATGGGCTAATGAGGGCGACGAGCAGTACTTC. Translation: CASSLVWANEGDEQYF.